This T cell receptor (beta chain) was found in a study of blood T cell repertoires in COVID-19. The method was immunoSEQ multiplex PCR; TCRdb's version includes in-frame clones alone and lacks a portion of them. The sample has fewer than 200,000 clones, approximately 88% seen once; the top ten hold about 1.4%. The CDR3 contains 18 residues. J lost 0 bases, V lost 0 bases, and 5 bases had no gene match. CDR1 is LNHDA and CDR2 is SQIVND in the germline V gene (reference sequence). Sequenced material: peripheral blood. The chain carries TRBV19 and TRBJ1-5; the match to TRBD1 covers 10 bases. The sequence derives from a woman aged 50 to 65 with acute or convalescent COVID-19. Here the CDR3 reads CASSIEDRGALSNQPQHF. The CDR3 DNA sequence: TGTGCCAGTAGTATAGAGGACAGGGGGGCTCTTAGCAATCAGCCCCAGCATTTT. The whole variable domain, filled in from reference TRBV19 and TRBJ1-5, reads DGGITQSPKYLFRKEGQNVTLSCEQNLNHDAMYWYRQDPGQGLRLIYYSQIVNDFQKGDIAEGYSVSREKKESFPLTVTSAQKNPTAFYLCASSIEDRGALSNQPQHFGDGTRLSIL.